The 21 T cell receptor beta chains listed next were all sequenced from one sample in a study of beta chain features in type 1 diabetes. The entirety of the isolated RNA underwent reverse transcription, so expressed TCRB transcripts were sequenced. Data came from immunoSEQ multiplex PCR; TCRdb stores just in-frame clones and leaves some out. The sample includes around 500,000 clones, about 32% seen only once; the top ten take 0.05% to 0.07%. Sequencing was carried out using naive CD4+ T cells from blood. Receptor source: a man between 18 and 35 years old in good health.

On this clone itself: Other DNA sequences in this specimen translate into the identical CDR3. CDR3 amino acids: CASSSRLGTTEAFF. The CDR3 nucleotides read TGTGCCAGCAGCTCAAGGCTCGGGACCACTGAAGCTTTCTTT. The chain combines TRBV7-2 with TRBJ1-1; maybe TRBD1 (5 bases). This CDR3 comprises 14 residues. V gave up 4 bases and J gave up 4 bases, with 13 bases separating them. CDR1 SGHTA and CDR2 FQGNSA come from the germline V gene.

The J gene is TRBJ2-5, the V gene TRBV5-1; D possibly corresponds to TRBD1 (5 bases). Germline V gene lookup returns CDR1 SGHRS and CDR2 YFSETQ. V lost 6 bases and J lost 2, with 14 bases in between. The CDR3 extends over 14 amino acids. The CDR3 sequence: CASNQGASQETQYF. The DNA for the CDR3 is TGCGCCAGCAACCAAGGGGCCTCGCAAGAGACCCAGTACTTC.

The chain combines TRBV6-1 with TRBJ2-1; 9 bases match TRBD2. Germline CDR1 MNHNS, CDR2 SASEGT. CDR3 length equals 16 residues. Trimming removed 2 bases from V and 3 bases from J; junction bases left unmatched: 5. CDR3 in DNA: TGTGCCAGCAGTGAACGACTAGCGGTGATCTACAATGAGCAGTTCTTC. It yields the protein CASSERLAVIYNEQFF.

The sample holds a few counts of this clone. The chain combines TRBV7-9 with TRBJ2-2, with a tentative D call TRBD2 (5 bases). V gave up 1 base and J gave up 7 bases, with 13 bases separating them. This CDR3 has 15 residues. Germline CDR1 is SEHNR and CDR2 is FQNEAQ (reference sequence). CDR3 sequence reads: CASSLDSGSSGELFF. CDR3 DNA sequence: TGTGCCAGCAGCTTAGACTCGGGGTCCAGCGGGGAGCTGTTTTTT.

This clone was recorded a few times. The chain recombines TRBV7-2 with TRBJ2-3; TRBD2 matches 12 bases. Germline loops: CDR1 SGHTA, CDR2 FQGNSA. The CDR3 is 15 residues long. The junction had 1 base not matched to a gene; V was cut back by 6 bases and J by 0 bases. CDR3 in DNA: TGTGCCAGCAGGCTAGCGGGAGGGAGCACAGATACGCAGTATTTT. Protein sequence: CASRLAGGSTDTQYF. Supplemented by reference TRBV7-2 and TRBJ2-3, the full variable domain reads GAGVSQSPSNKVTEKGKDVELRCDPISGHTALYWYRQSLGQGLEFLIYFQGNSAPDKSGLPSDRFSAERTGGSVSTLTIQRTQQEDSAVYLCASRLAGGSTDTQYFGPGTRLTVL.

This sequence joins TRBV7-2 and TRBJ2-7, with D uncertain. Germline V gene sequence: CDR1 SGHTA, CDR2 FQGNSA. With 8 bases removed from V and 0 bases from J, the gap between germline ends came to 11 bases. The CDR3 runs 13 residues. The CDR3 region is CASCTTSSYEQYF. As DNA, the CDR3 is TGTGCCAGCTGCACAACGAGCTCCTACGAGCAGTACTTC.

This clone was counted between two and nine times. The genes are TRBV25-1 and TRBJ2-7; D may be TRBD1 or TRBD2 (5 bases each). The germline gives CDR1 MGHDK, CDR2 SYGVNS. The CDR3 is made up of 14 amino acids. V dropped 3 bases and J dropped 3 bases, with 12 bases sitting between them. CDR3 bases: TGTGCCAGCAGTGAGAGGGGCAGTTACTACGAGCAGTACTTC. This sequence encodes CASSERGSYYEQYF.

This sequence joins TRBV4-1 and TRBJ2-7; TRBD2 aligns across 7 bases. Germline CDR1 is MGHRA and CDR2 is YSYEKL. With 0 bases clipped from V and 2 bases from J, the junction kept 7 bases outside the gene matches. The CDR3 contains 16 residues. CDR3 sequence: CASSQEGLAVPYEQYF. CDR3 nucleotide sequence: TGCGCCAGCAGCCAAGAAGGGCTAGCGGTCCCCTACGAGCAGTACTTC.

The chain couples TRBV4-3 to TRBJ2-6, with TRBD2 as a possible D gene (5 bases). The CDR3 is 20 residues long. Germline V gene sequence: CDR1 LGHNA, CDR2 YSLEER. Trimming removed 0 bases from V and 2 bases from J, with 20 bases in between. The chain's CDR3 is CASSQDRAYRRITGANVLTF. The CDR3 bases are TGCGCCAGCAGCCAAGATCGCGCCTATAGGAGGATAACTGGGGCCAACGTCCTGACTTTC.

The chain has TRBV7-2 and TRBJ2-5; D is perhaps TRBD1 (5 bases). With 1 base removed from V and 5 bases from J, the gap between germline ends came to 11 bases. The CDR3 sequence is 14 residues long. Germline assignment: CDR1 SGHTA and CDR2 FQGNSA. As DNA, the CDR3 is TGTGCCAGCAGCTTAGATTCAGGGTATGAGACCCAGTACTTC. It yields the protein CASSLDSGYETQYF.

This clone was seen more than once but under ten times. The chain couples TRBV10-3 to TRBJ2-3; 13 nucleotides agree with TRBD2. The CDR3 has 15 amino acids. The V gene's germline CDR1 is ENHRY and CDR2 SYGVKD. V lost 3 bases, J lost 5 bases, and 2 bases stayed unmatched. The CDR3 loop is CAISDGTSGKDTQYF. The CDR3, as DNA: TGTGCCATCAGTGACGGGACTAGCGGGAAAGATACGCAGTATTTT.

This clone was observed a single time. The chain carries TRBV7-2 and TRBJ2-7; D unclear. The CDR3 runs to 14 residues. V lost 1 base and J 2 bases, leaving 9 bases between the germline ends. The V gene's germline CDR1 is SGHTA and CDR2 FQGNSA. For the CDR3, the DNA is TGTGCCAGCAGCTTAGAAAGGGTCGCCTACGAGCAGTACTTC. This gives the protein CASSLERVAYEQYF. Full variable domain (outside the CDR3, taken from reference TRBV7-2 and TRBJ2-7): GAGVSQSPSNKVTEKGKDVELRCDPISGHTALYWYRQSLGQGLEFLIYFQGNSAPDKSGLPSDRFSAERTGGSVSTLTIQRTQQEDSAVYLCASSLERVAYEQYFGPGTRLTVT.

The rearrangement uses TRBV9 and TRBJ2-6; TRBD1 matches at 7 bases. V shed 4 bases, J shed 0 bases, and the junction held 7 bases outside the gene matches. Germline V gives CDR1 SGDLS, CDR2 YYNGEE. The CDR3 is 17 residues long. The DNA of the CDR3 is TGTGCCAGCAGCTCACATACAGGGGTCTCTGGGGCCAACGTCCTGACTTTC. Protein: CASSSHTGVSGANVLTF. Full variable domain (missing parts from reference TRBV9 and TRBJ2-6): DSGVTQTPKHLITATGQRVTLRCSPRSGDLSVYWYQQSLDQGLQFLIQYYNGEERAKGNILERFSAQQFPDLHSELNLSSLELGDSALYFCASSSHTGVSGANVLTFGAGSRLTVL.

V gene TRBV29-1 combines with J gene TRBJ1-3; D is possibly TRBD1 (5 bases). The CDR3 length is 13 residues. V lost 6 bases and J 0 bases, leaving 9 bases between the germline ends. Germline CDR1 and CDR2: SQVTM and ANQGSEA. DNA of the CDR3: TGCAGCGTGAGACAGAACTCTGGAAACACCATATATTTT. Translation: CSVRQNSGNTIYF.

The rearrangement links TRBV7-2 to TRBJ2-1, with 8 positions matching TRBD2. Germline V CDR1 and CDR2: SGHTA, FQGNSA. This CDR3 is built from 15 residues. V lost 7 bases to trimming and J lost 1 base; unmatched junction nucleotides: 6. CDR3 in amino acids: CASITTSGSYNEQFF. CDR3 in DNA: TGTGCCAGCATCACCACTAGCGGATCCTACAATGAGCAGTTCTTC.

This clone was detected only a few times. The V and J genes are TRBV30 and TRBJ2-5; TRBD1 matches at 10 bases. Trimming took 3 bases from V and 11 from J; bases not matched to a gene: 12. Germline CDR1 reads GTSNPN; CDR2 reads SVGIG (reference sequence). This CDR3 is 14 amino acids long. CDR3 sequence (DNA): TGTGCCTGGAGGGAGACAGGGGGCTGGCGGGAGCAGTACTTC. Amino acid sequence: CAWRETGGWREQYF.

The J gene is TRBJ1-4, the V gene TRBV7-9; unclear D gene. Germline CDR1 is SEHNR and CDR2 is FQNEAQ (reference sequence). CDR3 length: 14 amino acids. V was pared by 2 bases and J by 2 bases, with 6 bases between. CDR3 sequence: CASSLFSTNEKLFF. The CDR3, as DNA: TGTGCCAGCAGCTTATTCTCGACTAATGAAAAACTGTTTTTT.

The gene calls are TRBV30 and TRBJ2-1, with TRBD2 matching over 11 bases. Germline V gives CDR1 GTSNPN, CDR2 SVGIG (reference sequence). This CDR3 comprises 8 residues. In DNA form, the CDR3 reads TGTACTAGCGGGAGACAGTTCTTC. The encoded protein is CTSGRQFF.

This clone was observed a few times. The CDR3 here is CASSAPMPYNEQFF. The DNA for the CDR3 is TGTGCCAGCAGCGCACCCATGCCCTACAATGAGCAGTTCTTC. The V gene is TRBV9, the J gene TRBJ2-1, with D uncertain. The CDR3 has 14 residues. CDR1 is SGDLS and CDR2 is YYNGEE in the germline V gene. The V and J ends lost 3 bases and 2 bases respectively, with 9 bases between them.

This clone has more than one count but fewer than ten. The V and J genes are TRBV11-1 and TRBJ2-1, with D hard to call. Germline values: CDR1 SGHAT, CDR2 FQDESV (reference sequence). Trimming cost V 5 bases and J 4 bases, with 9 bases left between them. The CDR3 has 13 amino acids. For the CDR3, the DNA is TGTGCCAGCAGCCCCCTACAGTACAATGAGCAGTTCTTC. This translates into CASSPLQYNEQFF.

Only a few counts were recorded for this clone. The V and J genes are TRBV9 and TRBJ2-3, with D uncertain. Germline-derived CDR1 and CDR2 are SGDLS and YYNGEE. This CDR3 is built from 12 residues. Trimming left V 3 bases short and J 6 bases short, with 8 bases between. The CDR3 spells CASSASQDTQYF. The CDR3 nucleotides are TGTGCCAGCAGCGCCTCCCAGGATACGCAGTATTTT.